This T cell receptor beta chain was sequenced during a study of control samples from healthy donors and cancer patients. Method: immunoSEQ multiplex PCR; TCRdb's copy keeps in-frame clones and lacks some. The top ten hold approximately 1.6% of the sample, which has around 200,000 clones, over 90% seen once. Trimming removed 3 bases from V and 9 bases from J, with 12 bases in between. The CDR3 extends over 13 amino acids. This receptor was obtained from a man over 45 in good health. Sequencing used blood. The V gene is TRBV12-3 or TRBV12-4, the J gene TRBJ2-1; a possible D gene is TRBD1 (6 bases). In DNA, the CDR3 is TGTGCCAGCAGTTTTGGACAGTCGGGTGAGCAGTTCTTC. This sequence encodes CASSFGQSGEQFF.